This TCR beta chain was profiled in a study of neurological immune-mediated disorders. V lost 2 bases to trimming and J lost 2 bases, with 19 bases between them. CDR3 size: 18 residues. Germline V gives CDR1 LGHDT, CDR2 YNNKEL (reference sequence). This clonotype was seen many times. What it binds is unknown. With 10-nucleotide random UMIs, 5'RACE was used to make the cDNA. Each CDR3 protein is one row after TCRdb ran MiXCR on the 5' RACE reads. The profile shows approximately 66,000 distinct CDR3 sequences, less than 5.5% of them singletons. Findings and limits, study-wide: Multiple sclerosis, the disease with the least TCR clonal expansion, fell below healthy controls, whereas HTLV-1-associated myelopathy showed the most. The multiple sclerosis repertoire cluster was not associated with any clinical or MRI feature.

The sequence came from a man aged 25-40 years with multiple sclerosis. The J gene is TRBJ2-1, the V gene TRBV3-1; tentatively, D is TRBD1 or TRBD2 (5 bases each). Sequencing was performed on PBMCs. In DNA form, the CDR3 reads TGTGCCAGCAGCCAAACTATCCTGGGGGAGTCCCCCTACAATGAGCAGTTCTTC. Amino acids: CASSQTILGESPYNEQFF.